The rows below give T cell receptor beta chains drawn from one sample of a study of vaccination effects on CD4 cells after COVID-19. No antigens are known for them. Generated by immunoSEQ multiplex PCR, the TCRdb table keeps only in-frame clones and is missing some. The sample contains about 33,000 clones, around 70% of which appear only once. This specimen consisted of CD4+ T cells from PBMCs cultured with HCoV-229E spike peptides, obtained after COVID-19 vaccination. The source is a human donor who received a COVID-19 vaccine. The CDR3 runs from the conserved cysteine through the conserved F or W. Each record gives: clone size, V gene, CDR3 protein. Only part of the rows carry a size: once, few, many, or a class if the clone is expanded.

few	TRBV1	CTSSQIRINYGYTF
once	TRBV18	CASSPTGSVSYEQYF
-	TRBV5-1	CASSLGDTQGTEAFF
-	TRBV7-9	CASSLMSGTSGQETQYF
-	TRBV4-1	CASSRRQEEANVLTF
-	TRBV7-9	CASSLSTGAQETQYF
medium-sized	TRBV29-1	CSVVVGANQPQHF
-	TRBV15	CATARDANYEQYF
once	TRBV5-1	CASSLVGAGGRQETQYF
-	TRBV5-4	CASSLVGEKLFF
once	TRBV27	CASSLTVNDQPQHF
once	TRBV19	CASSSTTGGGSPLHF
-	TRBV4-2	CASSQDPGGELFF
-	TRBV1	CTSSQGIEQFF
-	TRBV12-3/TRBV12-4	CASRSTGYNEQFF